This T cell receptor beta chain derives from a study of brain T cells in children with intractable seizures. TCRdb's copy holds only in-frame clones and misses some; the assay was immunoSEQ multiplex PCR. The profile covers 75,000 to 80,000 clones, with about 92% appearing a single time and under 2% taken by the ten largest. This CDR3 is 15 amino acids long. Germline values: CDR1 SGDLS, CDR2 YYNGEE. The trim removed 3 bases at V and 6 bases at J, leaving 7 bases unmatched. Study-wide findings and caveats: Only CDR3 sequence similarity suggested viral specificity, without known HCMV serostatus.

Notes on this clone: The antigen is undetermined.

This material consisted of peripheral blood, taken at surgery. The TCR originated in a boy younger than two with tuberous sclerosis and intractable seizures. The rearrangement links TRBV9 to TRBJ2-3; 10 bases align to TRBD2. The CDR3 loop reads CASSESGRATDTQYF. For the CDR3, the DNA is TGTGCCAGCAGCGAAAGCGGGAGGGCCACGGATACGCAGTATTTT.